A single sample gave rise to the 4 T cell receptor beta chains below, sequenced in a study of neurological immune-mediated disorders (dated by TCRdb to about 2019). Library method: 5' RACE. The sequencer listed for this sample is Illumina HiSeq 2500. The public reads were quality trimmed at Q25 with fastp and then assembled into clones with MiXCR by TCRdb, keeping productive beta chains. Each record represents a unique CDR3 protein, reported with the most common genes and DNA among its rows. Counted in this sample were tens of thousands of distinct CDR3 sequences; around 16% of them appeared once. The ten top clones hold about 16% of the sample. Material for sequencing was PBMCs. These TCRs come from a female donor with HTLV-1-associated myelopathy (HAM/TSP).

This clonotype has a count of ten or more. J is TRBJ1-1 and V is TRBV30; D uncertain. This CDR3 region has 14 residues. Trimming removed 1 base from V and 2 bases from J, with 11 bases in between. Germline V gene data show CDR1 as GTSNPN and CDR2 as SVGIG (reference sequence). The CDR3 loop is CAWSERPYNTEAFF. The CDR3 nucleotides read TGTGCCTGGAGTGAAAGGCCCTACAACACTGAAGCTTTCTTT.

This clonotype occurred many times. This chain's CDR3 is CASSYSGGANGETQYF. For the CDR3, the DNA is TGTGCCAGCAGCTATTCAGGGGGCGCAAATGGAGAGACCCAGTACTTC. This sequence joins TRBV7-6 and TRBJ2-5; 8 nucleotides line up with TRBD1. The germline V gene encodes CDR1 SGHVS and CDR2 FNYEAQ. The CDR3 has 16 residues. The V gene end was trimmed by 4 bases and the J gene end by 4 bases; junction bases not matched to a gene: 11.

This clonotype was observed at least ten times. The chain has TRBV20-1 and TRBJ2-6, with D uncertain. The V gene's germline CDR1 is DFQATT and CDR2 SNEGSKA (reference sequence). The CDR3 sequence is 16 residues long. Trimming took 0 bases from V and 3 from J, leaving 12 bases between them. The CDR3 DNA reads TGCAGTGCTAGAGACTCGGGTCCATATGGGGCCAACGTCCTGACTTTC. Its protein is CSARDSGPYGANVLTF.

Ten or more counts support this clonotype. J is TRBJ2-1 and V is TRBV20-1; D is ambiguous. With 3 bases removed from V and 7 bases from J, the gap between germline ends came to 4 bases. The germline V gene has CDR1 DFQATT and CDR2 SNEGSKA (reference sequence). The length of the CDR3 is 10 residues. DNA of the CDR3: TGCAGTGCTAGTCTTAATGAGCAGTTCTTC. The encoded protein is CSASLNEQFF.